The sequence of this T cell receptor beta chain was determined in a study of blood T cells in healthy people across ages. Regarding the study as a whole: Age brought a roughly linear fall in TCR beta diversity measured per million T cells.

A second PCR, run for roughly 6 to 11 cycles, used a sample-barcoded 5' primer plus a J-beta primer mix. TCRdb re-called the 5' RACE reads through MiXCR, storing one row per CDR3 protein. The repertoire consists of about 720,000 distinct CDR3 sequences, with 25% occurring once and the leading ten covering more than 3%. Unmatched junction bases numbered 7, after V lost 1 base and J lost 8 bases. The CDR3 runs to 15 residues. There are a few counts of this clonotype. Its antigen is unknown. The same sample was also studied in work on T cells of mothers and their children. That study adds: Nine systemically healthy Caucasian donors: three mothers, six children.

The origin of this receptor is a boy aged 5-17 years in good health. The sequenced sample consisted of blood. The rearrangement uses TRBV12-3 or TRBV12-4 and TRBJ1-5; 8 bases align to TRBD1. The CDR3 nucleotides are TGTGCCAGCAGTTTAGTAGGGACAGGAATAAAGCCCCAGCATTTT. Protein sequence: CASSLVGTGIKPQHF.